This TCR beta chain was sequenced in a study of regulatory T cells in long-lasting Graves disease. General study points: Newly diagnosed patients had higher TCR diversity than persistent Graves' patients did.

The CDR3 runs to 14 residues. The V gene's germline CDR1 is SGHRS and CDR2 YFSETQ. Trimming took 3 bases from V and 3 from J; bases not matched to a gene: 2. This clonotype was detected many times. Its antigen is currently unknown. Described time point: newly diagnosed GD, antithyroid drugs for less than 3 months. From PBMCs, RNA was extracted and then used to make the TCR library. Diagnoses of Graves' disease were made by American Thyroid Association guidelines. Combining iRepertoire HTBI primers with Arm-PCR of CDR3 regions, the authors built TCR beta libraries. In TCRdb, the multiplex PCR reads were re-called with MiXCR into one record per CDR3 protein. Of around 250,000 distinct CDR3 sequences listed, 15% to 20% are singletons. This sample also belongs to another study, concerning T cells in Graves' hyperthyroidism and ophthalmopathy. That work states: Blood also contained most expanded thyroid clonotypes above 0.001.

The sample consisted of peripheral blood mononuclear cells (PBMCs), taken at new diagnosis, from a patient treated with antithyroid drugs. The receptor was derived from a woman in her twenties or thirties with Graves disease. The J gene is TRBJ2-5, the V gene TRBV5-1, with 10 bases lining up with TRBD1. CDR3 loop: CASSSGQGEETQYF. The CDR3 bases are TGCGCCAGCAGCTCTGGACAGGGGGAAGAGACCCAGTACTTC.